The rows below give T cell receptor beta chains drawn from one sample of a study of cytomegalovirus exposure and HLA in healthy donors. Clones were read by immunoSEQ multiplex PCR, and TCRdb kept only the in-frame ones, dropping some. In the table there are 100,000 to 150,000 clones, 72% of which are singletons. The sample consisted of PBMCs. These receptors all stem from a man in his thirties or forties in good health and CMV-seronegative. Each CDR3 is given with its conserved first and last residue. The D gene is left open where the match is weak. Size is omitted from some rows. Given values are once, few, many or a class for expanded clones.

cdr3_nt cdr3_aa j_call clone_size v_call d_call
TGTGCCAGCAGCCTGGACAGGGACACTGAAGCTTTCTTT CASSLDRDTEAFF TRBJ1-1 . TRBV27 TRBD1
TGTGCCAGCAGATCGCCTGTAGACTACGAGCAGTACTTC CASRSPVDYEQYF TRBJ2-7 . TRBV6-1 .
TGTGCAAGTCGCCTCCGAGAGGGGGTCCAGTACTTC CASRLREGVQYF TRBJ2-5 . TRBV12-2 .
TGTGCCAGCAGCTTAGAACCCTCCGGACAGGGGGCGCGCCAGCCCCAGCATTTT CASSLEPSGQGARQPQHF TRBJ1-5 . TRBV11-2 TRBD1
TGTGCCAGCAGTTACAGGGGGCCGAACACTGAAGCTTTCTTT CASSYRGPNTEAFF TRBJ1-1 few TRBV6-5 TRBD1
TGTGCCAGCAGTGAGAACCCGTTCCAGGGCTATGGCTACACCTTC CASSENPFQGYGYTF TRBJ1-2 . TRBV6-1 .
TGTGCCAGCAGCCACACCGACAGGGTTGGGAATTCACCCCTCCACTTT CASSHTDRVGNSPLHF TRBJ1-6 . TRBV7-9 TRBD1
TGTGCGGGGGCTACGGCTAGCGGGGGCCACTACGAGCAGTACTTC CAGATASGGHYEQYF TRBJ2-7 few TRBV6-5 TRBD2
TGTGCCAGCAGTAGGATCGGGACAGAAGCCTACTACGAGCAGTACTTC CASSRIGTEAYYEQYF TRBJ2-7 . TRBV28 TRBD1
TGCGCCAGCAGCCCTGGACAGGGCCCCCTCCATGGCTACACCTTC CASSPGQGPLHGYTF TRBJ1-2 few TRBV5-1 TRBD1
TGCGCCAGCAGCTTAACTAGCGGGGGTAGCACAGATACGCAGTATTTT CASSLTSGGSTDTQYF TRBJ2-3 . TRBV5-1 TRBD2
TGTGCCAGTAGTACCCTGGGGGGGGCGGCTACCTACGAGCAGTACTTC CASSTLGGAATYEQYF TRBJ2-7 . TRBV19 .
TGCAGCGTTTTCGGGGATGTGAACACTGAAGCTTTCTTT CSVFGDVNTEAFF TRBJ1-1 . TRBV29-1 .
TGTGCCAGCAGCGTAGATGGACAACTCTCCTACGAGCAGTACTTC CASSVDGQLSYEQYF TRBJ2-7 . TRBV9 .
TGTGCCAGTAGCCGCGGACAGTCAAACACCATATATTTT CASSRGQSNTIYF TRBJ1-3 . TRBV19 .
TGTGCCATCAGTGTAGGACTAACAACAGGGGAGCTGTTTTTT CAISVGLTTGELFF TRBJ2-2 . TRBV10-3 .
TGTGCCAGCAGTTACGACGGGCCTGGGGGGTATTCACCCCTCCACTTT CASSYDGPGGYSPLHF TRBJ1-6 . TRBV6-5 .
TGTGCCAGCAGCCCAGGGGACATGAACACTGAAGCTTTCTTT CASSPGDMNTEAFF TRBJ1-1 . TRBV5-5 .
TGTGCCAGCAGTGCTACAGGGTGGAGTTCACCCCTCCACTTT CASSATGWSSPLHF TRBJ1-6 few TRBV25-1 .
TGTGCCAGTAGTACCTCCCTAGGGAAGAGGGTCGGGGAGCTGTTTTTT CASSTSLGKRVGELFF TRBJ2-2 . TRBV19 .
TGTGCCAGCAGCGAAATAAACGGACAGAAGCGGAGTGGCTACACCTTC CASSEINGQKRSGYTF TRBJ1-2 . TRBV11-2 .
TGTGCCAGCAGCCTTTTTCTCGAGCAGTACTTC CASSLFLEQYF TRBJ2-7 . TRBV28 .
TGTGCCAGCAGCTCGGACAGTCTCAATCAGCCCCAGCATTTT CASSSDSLNQPQHF TRBJ1-5 . TRBV11-2 .
TGTGCCAGCGATCCAGGGTCCATCGGGGGGGAGCAGTACTTC CASDPGSIGGEQYF TRBJ2-7 . TRBV2 TRBD2
TGCGCCAGCAGACGGGGACAGGGTATCTATGGCTACACCTTC CASRRGQGIYGYTF TRBJ1-2 . TRBV5-1 TRBD1
TGCGCCAGCAGCCAAGATCAGGGGGGTCTCAATTCACCCCTCCACTTT CASSQDQGGLNSPLHF TRBJ1-6 . TRBV4-1 TRBD1
TGTGCCAGCAGCCCTCGTAAGGGCGGCTCCCAGGGTACGCAGTATTTT CASSPRKGGSQGTQYF TRBJ2-3 . TRBV5-1 .
TGTGCCAGCAGCCGCCTACTTCTCTCACCGGCGGCCTACAATGAGCAGTTCTTC CASSRLLLSPAAYNEQFF TRBJ2-1 . TRBV7-6 .
TGTGCCAGCAGCCGCGGGACTTCCACTGAAGCTTTCTTT CASSRGTSTEAFF TRBJ1-1 . TRBV7-3 .